The next 25 T cell receptor beta chains were all read from a single sample in a study of control samples from healthy donors and cancer patients. Profiled with immunoSEQ multiplex PCR; TCRdb holds only in-frame clones, not every one. The repertoire consists of about 120,000 clones, with 88% occurring once and the leading ten covering less than 3.5%. The sequencing sample was made of blood. The source is a man aged 35 to 55 in good health.

This clone was counted between two and nine times. CDR3 DNA sequence: TGTGCCAGCAGCTTAAACCGAAGGGGGTGGGATGGCTACACCTTC. This codes for CASSLNRRGWDGYTF. The chain recombines TRBV11-3 with TRBJ1-2; a possible D gene is TRBD1 (6 bases). Germline V gene lookup returns CDR1 SGHNT and CDR2 YENEEA. V lost 2 bases and J 6 bases, leaving 16 bases between the germline ends. The CDR3 has 15 amino acids.

As to this clone: This specimen includes other DNA sequences encoding the same CDR3. The chain carries TRBV19 and TRBJ2-7; D not certain. Germline-derived CDR1 and CDR2 are LNHDA and SQIVND (reference sequence). The CDR3 covers 11 residues. V was cut by 4 bases and J by 4 bases, with 5 bases left in between. CDR3 bases: TGTGCCAGTAGTAACGGTTACGAGCAGTACTTC. Translated: CASSNGYEQYF. The full variable domain, rest sourced from reference TRBV19 and TRBJ2-7, is DGGITQSPKYLFRKEGQNVTLSCEQNLNHDAMYWYRQDPGQGLRLIYYSQIVNDFQKGDIAEGYSVSREKKESFPLTVTSAQKNPTAFYLCASSNGYEQYFGPGTRLTVT.

V usage is TRBV12-3 or TRBV12-4 and J usage is TRBJ1-5; possible D gene TRBD1, 6 bases. V lost 7 bases and J 5 bases, leaving 9 bases between the germline ends. The CDR3 has 12 residues. The CDR3 sequence is CASTTGYQPQHF. The DNA of the CDR3 is TGTGCCAGCACAACAGGGTATCAGCCCCAGCATTTT.

This rearrangement joins TRBV10-3 to TRBJ1-6, with 10 bases that match TRBD1. The CDR3 is made up of 14 amino acids. V dropped 11 bases and J dropped 5; count of bases not matched to a gene: 6. Germline V gene sequence: CDR1 ENHRY, CDR2 SYGVKD. CDR3 residues: CASGTGENNSPLHF. CDR3 in DNA: TGTGCCTCCGGGACAGGGGAAAATAATTCACCCCTCCACTTT.

J is TRBJ2-2 and V is TRBV7-9, with no clear D. CDR1 and CDR2 from the germline V gene are SEHNR and FQNEAQ (reference sequence). Trimming pared 1 base from V and 5 bases from J, leaving 14 bases between. The CDR3 totals 16 residues. Here the CDR3 reads CASSLGSGTATGELFF. For the CDR3, the DNA is TGTGCCAGCAGCTTAGGGTCTGGAACAGCAACCGGGGAGCTGTTTTTT.

The chain carries TRBV11-2 and TRBJ2-7, with D unclear. The CDR3 spans 14 residues. V lost 5 bases and J 1 base, leaving 12 bases between the germline ends. CDR1 and CDR2 (germline): SGHAT, FQNNGV. The CDR3 sequence is CASSLDQRSYEQYF. DNA for the CDR3: TGTGCCAGCAGCCTGGACCAGAGGTCCTACGAGCAGTACTTC. Supplemented by reference TRBV11-2 and TRBJ2-7, the full variable domain reads EAGVAQSPRYKIIEKRQSVAFWCNPISGHATLYWYQQILGQGPKLLIQFQNNGVVDDSQLPKDRFSAERLKGVDSTLKIQPAKLEDSAVYLCASSLDQRSYEQYFGPGTRLTVT.

This chain connects TRBV6-5 to TRBJ2-6, with a weak D call TRBD1 (5 bases). Trimming removed 3 bases from V and 2 bases from J, with 8 bases in between. CDR1 is MNHEY, CDR2 SVGAGI, per germline. The CDR3 is made up of 15 amino acids. The CDR3 reads CASSYVGAGANVLTF. The CDR3 region has the DNA TGTGCCAGCAGTTATGTAGGGGCTGGGGCCAACGTCCTGACTTTC.

The chain uses TRBV27 and TRBJ2-7; 7 nucleotides match TRBD1. This CDR3 is built from 14 residues. CDR1 and CDR2 (germline): MNHEY, SMNVEV (reference sequence). With 2 bases clipped from V and 6 bases from J, the junction kept 7 bases outside the gene matches. The CDR3 sequence is CASSLGTALGEQYF. CDR3 sequence (DNA): TGTGCCAGCAGTTTAGGGACAGCCCTCGGCGAGCAGTACTTC.

This sequence joins TRBV30 and TRBJ1-2; 8 bases map to TRBD1. The CDR3 runs 12 residues. The germline V gene has CDR1 GTSNPN and CDR2 SVGIG (reference sequence). The V and J ends lost 5 bases and 4 bases, in that order; junction bases with no gene match: 3. Here the CDR3 reads CAWGTGIYGYTF. CDR3 DNA sequence: TGTGCCTGGGGGACAGGAATCTATGGCTACACCTTC. Supplemented by reference TRBV30 and TRBJ1-2, the full variable domain reads SQTIHQWPATLVQPVGSPLSLECTVEGTSNPNLYWYRQAAGRGLQLLFYSVGIGQISSEVPQNLSASRPQDRQFILSSKKLLLSDSGFYLCAWGTGIYGYTFGSGTRLTVV.

The chain carries TRBV6-5 and TRBJ1-4; 8 nucleotides align to TRBD1. From germline, CDR1 is MNHEY and CDR2 SVGAGI. V was clipped by 8 bases and J by 4 bases; unmatched bases: 3. The CDR3 sequence is 13 residues long. Here the CDR3 reads CASQGAINEKLFF. CDR3 nucleotides: TGTGCCAGCCAGGGGGCCATTAATGAAAAACTGTTTTTT.

The chain couples TRBV13 to TRBJ2-2; tentative D call: TRBD2 (5 bases). Germline-derived CDR1 and CDR2 are PRHDT and FYEKMQ (reference sequence). The CDR3 runs to 15 residues. V lost 5 bases to trimming and J lost 7 bases, with 17 bases between them. The CDR3 is CASSPIGSEGGELFF. As DNA, the CDR3 is TGTGCCAGCAGCCCGATAGGATCCGAGGGCGGGGAGCTGTTTTTT. The entire variable domain, with the rest obtained from reference TRBV13 and TRBJ2-2, is as follows: AAGVIQSPRHLIKEKRETATLKCYPIPRHDTVYWYQQGPGQDPQFLISFYEKMQSDKGSIPDRFSAQQFSDYHSELNMSSLELGDSALYFCASSPIGSEGGELFFGEGSRLTVL.

The chain couples TRBV7-9 to TRBJ2-3, with 7 bases that match TRBD1. The V gene's germline CDR1 is SEHNR and CDR2 FQNEAQ (reference sequence). The CDR3 has 15 amino acids. The J segment lost 0 bases and the V segment lost 5 bases, leaving 5 bases of the junction unmatched. The DNA of the CDR3 is TGTGCCAGCAGCCCGGACAGGAGTAGCACAGATACGCAGTATTTT. Translation gives CASSPDRSSTDTQYF.

V and J are TRBV6-4 and TRBJ2-3; D call uncertain. The CDR3 runs to 14 residues. Trimming left V 0 bases short and J 5 bases short, with 9 bases between. Germline V gene sequence: CDR1 MRHNA, CDR2 SNTAGT. As DNA, the CDR3 is TGTGCCAGCAGTGACTCTGGAGAGAAAGATACGCAGTATTTT. The encoded protein is CASSDSGEKDTQYF.

The chain has TRBV11-1 and TRBJ2-7; no clear D gene. This CDR3 has 15 amino acids. Between the trimmed V and J ends, which lost 1 base and 1 base, there was a span of 11 bases. Germline CDR1 is SGHAT and CDR2 is FQDESV (reference sequence). In DNA form, the CDR3 reads TGTGCCAGCAGCTTAGGGTTGGACCGGTCCTACGAGCAGTACTTC. Its translation is CASSLGLDRSYEQYF.

About this clone: This is likely a read error, given that the CDR3 carries no conserved phenylalanine or tryptophan at its end. The DNA is omitted, as the CDR3 cannot be located on it reliably, and the CDR3 follows TCRdb's listing. This chain joins TRBV6-5 and TRBJ1-2. With termini counted, the CDR3 has 12 amino acids. Germline CDR1 is MNHEY and CDR2 is SVGAGI. The CDR3 reads CASSAGGRWLHL.

This clone was observed once. The chain has TRBV5-6 and TRBJ1-6; D gene ambiguous. V lost 0 bases and J 7 bases, leaving 5 bases between the germline ends. CDR1 is SGHDT and CDR2 is YYEEEE in the germline V gene. The length of the CDR3 is 13 residues. The CDR3 DNA reads TGTGCCAGCAGCTTGGAAATCAATTCACCCCTCCACTTT. It yields the protein CASSLEINSPLHF.

The V and J genes are TRBV2 and TRBJ2-7, with 7 bases aligning to TRBD1. The germline V gene encodes CDR1 SNHLY and CDR2 FYNNEI. Unmatched junction bases numbered 9, after V lost 5 bases and J lost 2 bases. The CDR3 extends over 15 amino acids. The CDR3 DNA follows: TGTGCCAGCAGTCGCCGGGGACAGAGTGCCTACGAGCAGTACTTC. This translates into CASSRRGQSAYEQYF.

The chain carries TRBV7-9 and TRBJ1-4, with a tentative D call TRBD1 (6 bases). The CDR3 has 17 residues. Between the trimmed V and J ends, which lost 5 bases and 5 bases, there was a span of 21 bases. Germline V lookup: CDR1 SEHNR, CDR2 FQNEAQ (reference sequence). CDR3 protein: CASSPEGGTRHNEKLFF. The CDR3 DNA sequence: TGTGCCAGCAGCCCGGAAGGGGGAACTCGGCACAATGAAAAACTGTTTTTT.

This clone has a handful of counts. The chain has TRBV27 and TRBJ2-4; 10 bases fit TRBD1. Germline values: CDR1 MNHEY, CDR2 SMNVEV (reference sequence). CDR3 length: 15 residues. Trimming took 6 bases from V and 6 from J; bases not matched to a gene: 8. The CDR3 DNA sequence: TGTGCCAGCAGCTCCGGGACAGGGGCCCCAAACATTCAGTACTTC. As protein: CASSSGTGAPNIQYF.

The gene calls are TRBV9 and TRBJ1-1; D remains ambiguous. Germline V lookup: CDR1 SGDLS, CDR2 YYNGEE. V gave up 7 bases and J gave up 1 base, with 14 bases separating them. This CDR3 has 14 residues. The CDR3 DNA reads as TGTGCCAGCGCGGGGTCTACCACGAACACTGAAGCTTTCTTT. It translates to CASAGSTTNTEAFF. Full variable domain (remainder filled in from reference TRBV9 and TRBJ1-1): DSGVTQTPKHLITATGQRVTLRCSPRSGDLSVYWYQQSLDQGLQFLIQYYNGEERAKGNILERFSAQQFPDLHSELNLSSLELGDSALYFCASAGSTTNTEAFFGQGTRLTVV.

The V gene is TRBV9, the J gene TRBJ2-3; TRBD2 aligns across 8 bases. The CDR3 sequence is 15 residues long. V lost 4 bases, J lost 5 bases, and 9 bases stayed unmatched. CDR1 is SGDLS and CDR2 is YYNGEE in the germline V gene. The CDR3 DNA follows: TGTGCCAGCAGCCCCCGGGGGGGCGGGATAGATACGCAGTATTTT. As protein: CASSPRGGGIDTQYF.

This chain uses TRBV6-9 with TRBJ1-5; D may be TRBD1 (5 bases). The V end lost 7 bases, the J end lost 0 bases, and 13 bases lay between the germline ends. This CDR3 is 15 amino acids long. Germline V gives CDR1 MNHGY, CDR2 SVAAGI. CDR3 protein: CASTNRDHSNQPQHF. Written as DNA, the CDR3 is TGTGCCAGCACAAACCGGGACCATAGCAATCAGCCCCAGCATTTT.

The chain is built from TRBV9 and TRBJ1-2; D gene unclear. Per the germline V gene, CDR1 is SGDLS and CDR2 is YYNGEE. The ends were cut back, 4 bases at V and 4 bases at J, with 17 bases in the middle. The CDR3 loop spans 15 amino acids. CDR3 amino acids: CASSPSPDVAYGYTF. The DNA of the CDR3 is TGTGCCAGCAGCCCCTCCCCAGACGTCGCCTATGGCTACACCTTC.

This clone was counted a few times. As DNA, the CDR3 is TGTGCCACCAGTGGAAGGGGCAGACAAGAGACCCAGTACTTC. Translation: CATSGRGRQETQYF. The chain is built from TRBV24-1 and TRBJ2-5; weak D call: TRBD1 (5 bases). Germline loops: CDR1 KGHDR, CDR2 SFDVKD. V was trimmed by 5 bases and J by 2 bases, leaving 11 bases between them. This CDR3 contains 14 residues.

This clone was recorded a few times. This chain connects TRBV27 to TRBJ1-6, with 7 bases lining up with TRBD1. From germline, CDR1 is MNHEY and CDR2 SMNVEV (reference sequence). V shed 3 bases, J shed 10 bases, and the junction held 6 bases outside the gene matches. This CDR3 has 14 amino acids. Here the CDR3 DNA reads TGTGCCAGCAGTTTGAGGGACAGATCATCACCCCTCCACTTT. It translates to CASSLRDRSSPLHF.